Listed below are T cell receptor beta chains from one sample, sequenced in a study of post-analysis software for immune sequencing data. From the PCR reads, TCRdb called clonotypes with MiXCR, one entry per CDR3 protein. The table shows more than 350,000 distinct CDR3 sequences, with 35% to 45% occurring only once. The sequenced material came from blood. These receptors were collected from a girl between 2 and 10 years old with multiple sclerosis. Both conserved end residues are part of each CDR3. A D gene is named only where the DNA matches it firmly. Rows give clone size only sometimes, using once, few, many, or a class for an expanded clone.

clone size	V gene	D gene	J gene	CDR3 protein	CDR3 DNA
few	TRBV24-1	NA	TRBJ2-3	CATSEGLSSTDTQYF	TGTGCCACCAGTGAAGGACTATCTAGCACAGATACGCAGTATTTT
NA	TRBV28	TRBD2	TRBJ2-7	CASSASGLAGYEQYF	TGTGCCAGCAGTGCATCGGGACTAGCTGGCTACGAGCAGTACTTC
NA	TRBV27	NA	TRBJ2-1	CASSLSDRGTYNEQFF	TGTGCCAGCAGTTTAAGTGATAGGGGAACGTACAATGAGCAGTTCTTC
NA	TRBV10-3	NA	TRBJ2-6	CAISAGLKSSGANVLTF	TGTGCCATCAGTGCCGGGCTGAAGAGCTCTGGGGCCAACGTCCTGACTTTC
NA	TRBV2	NA	TRBJ2-1	CASRDSGNSYNEQFF	TGTGCCAGCAGGGACAGCGGGAACTCCTACAATGAGCAGTTCTTC
few	TRBV12-3/TRBV12-4	TRBD2	TRBJ2-3	CASSFFLAGADTQYF	TGTGCCAGCAGTTTTTTTCTAGCGGGAGCAGATACGCAGTATTTT
many	TRBV7-2	NA	TRBJ2-5	CASSPKETQYF	TGCGCCAGCAGCCCCAAAGAGACCCAGTACTTC
NA	TRBV6-6	NA	TRBJ2-7	CASSYPGPGHYYEQYF	TGTGCCAGCAGTTACCCTGGACCGGGACACTACTACGAGCAGTACTTC
few	TRBV4-3	NA	TRBJ2-7	CASSQVVSPGWEQYF	TGCGCCAGCAGCCAAGTCGTCTCTCCCGGATGGGAGCAGTACTTC
few	TRBV19	TRBD2	TRBJ2-1	CAGLEASGLSYNEQFF	TGTGCCGGGTTGGAGGCTAGCGGCCTCTCCTACAATGAGCAGTTCTTC
NA	TRBV7-9	NA	TRBJ1-1	CASSSSGRRRAEAFF	TGTGCCAGCAGCTCTTCGGGGCGGCGTAGGGCTGAAGCTTTCTTT
few	TRBV28	NA	TRBJ2-7	CASSFGRTYEQYF	TGTGCCAGCAGTTTCGGGCGGACCTACGAGCAGTACTTC